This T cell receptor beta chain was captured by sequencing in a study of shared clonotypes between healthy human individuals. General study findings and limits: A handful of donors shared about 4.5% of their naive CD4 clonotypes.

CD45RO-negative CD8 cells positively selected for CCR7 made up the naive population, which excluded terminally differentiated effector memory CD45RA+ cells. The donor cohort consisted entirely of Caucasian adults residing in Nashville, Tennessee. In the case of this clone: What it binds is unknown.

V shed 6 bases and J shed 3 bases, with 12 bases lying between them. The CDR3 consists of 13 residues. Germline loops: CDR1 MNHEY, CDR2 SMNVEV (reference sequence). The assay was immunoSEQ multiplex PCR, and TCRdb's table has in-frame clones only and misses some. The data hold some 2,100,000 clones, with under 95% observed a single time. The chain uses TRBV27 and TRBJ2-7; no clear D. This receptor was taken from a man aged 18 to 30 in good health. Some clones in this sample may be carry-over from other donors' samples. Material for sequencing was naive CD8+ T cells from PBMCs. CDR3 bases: TGTGCCAGCAGCGTCTTCCGTCACTACGAGCAGTACTTC. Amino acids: CASSVFRHYEQYF.